This T cell receptor beta chain originates from a study of cytomegalovirus exposure and HLA in healthy donors. Primers included in the PCR were 60 Vbeta and 13 Jbeta primers. TCRdb keeps only in-frame clones here, not all; method: immunoSEQ multiplex PCR. The sample's table shows 100,000 to 150,000 clones. Looked up from germline, CDR1 is SGHTA and CDR2 is FQGNSA. The CDR3 totals 13 residues. Trimming took 6 bases from V and 12 from J, leaving 18 bases between them. Each donor was healthy, and each was a bone marrow donor. This chain links TRBV7-2 with TRBJ2-1; no clear D. Sequenced material: PBMCs. The TCR sequence derives from a man younger than 30 in good health and CMV-seronegative. CDR3 sequence: CASSSPPRGGQFF. In nucleotides, the CDR3 is TGTGCCAGCAGTTCCCCCCCCCGAGGTGGGCAGTTCTTC.